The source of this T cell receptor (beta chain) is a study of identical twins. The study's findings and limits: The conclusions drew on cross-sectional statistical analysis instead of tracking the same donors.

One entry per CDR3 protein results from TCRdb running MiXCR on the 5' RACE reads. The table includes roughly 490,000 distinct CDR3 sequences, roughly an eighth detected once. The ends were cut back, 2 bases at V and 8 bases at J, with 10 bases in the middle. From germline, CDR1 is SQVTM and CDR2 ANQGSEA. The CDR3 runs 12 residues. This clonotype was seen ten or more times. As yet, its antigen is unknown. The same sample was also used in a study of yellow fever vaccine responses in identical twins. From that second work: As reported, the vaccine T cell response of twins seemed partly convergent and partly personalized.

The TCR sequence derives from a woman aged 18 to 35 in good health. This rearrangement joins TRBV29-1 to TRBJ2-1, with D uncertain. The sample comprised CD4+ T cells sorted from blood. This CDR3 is CSVESLRDEQFF. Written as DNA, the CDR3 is TGCAGCGTTGAAAGCCTCCGCGATGAGCAGTTCTTC.